A single sample is the source of the 18 T cell receptor beta chains below, sequenced in a study of cytomegalovirus exposure and HLA in healthy donors. PCR was performed using 60 Vbeta and 13 Jbeta primers. TCRdb's copy holds only in-frame clones and misses some; the assay was immunoSEQ multiplex PCR. The sample has roughly 100,000 clones, nearly 85% seen once. Material for sequencing was PBMCs. These receptors were collected from a man aged 18 to 30 in good health and CMV-seronegative.

CDR3 nucleotide sequence: TGTGCCAGCGTCGACAGGGCCCGACCTCTAGCCAAAAACATTCAGTACTTC. This gives the protein CASVDRARPLAKNIQYF. The rearrangement uses TRBV21-1 and TRBJ2-4; the table's TRBD1 call for D was not verified on the DNA. TRBV21-1 is listed as a pseudogene. The CDR3 extends over 17 amino acids.

This sequence joins TRBV29-1 and TRBJ2-5; possible D gene TRBD2, 5 bases. The CDR3 contains 15 residues. Per germline, CDR1 SQVTM and CDR2 ANQGSEA. Trimming left V 4 bases short and J 0 bases short, with 15 bases between. The CDR3 nucleotides read TGCAGCGTTGCGGAGCGGTTGGGGTACCAAGAGACCCAGTACTTC. Its protein product is CSVAERLGYQETQYF. The entire variable domain, with the rest obtained from reference TRBV29-1 and TRBJ2-5, is as follows: SAVISQKPSRDICQRGTSLTIQCQVDSQVTMMFWYRQQPGQSLTLIATANQGSEATYESGFVIDKFPISRPNLTFSTLTVSNMSPEDSSIYLCSVAERLGYQETQYFGPGTRLLVL.

The chain has TRBV27 and TRBJ1-5, with 9 bases aligning to TRBD1. Germline CDR1 is MNHEY and CDR2 is SMNVEV (reference sequence). V lost 2 bases, J lost 4 bases, and 12 bases stayed unmatched. The CDR3 covers 18 residues. CDR3 residues: CASSLEGVGQGGNQPQHF. The CDR3 region has the DNA TGTGCCAGCAGTTTAGAGGGCGTGGGACAGGGTGGAAATCAGCCCCAGCATTTT.

V is TRBV5-3 and J is TRBJ2-7; D is possibly TRBD1 (5 bases). TRBV5-3 is designated an ORF whose function remains uncertain. Trimming pared 0 bases from V and 1 base from J, leaving 5 bases between. The CDR3 has 13 residues. CDR3 sequence: CARSLAGSYEQYF. DNA for the CDR3: TGTGCCAGAAGCTTGGCAGGGTCCTACGAGCAGTACTTC.

The chain couples TRBV19 to TRBJ1-5; 9 bases align to TRBD1. CDR1 and CDR2 (germline): LNHDA, SQIVND (reference sequence). CDR3 length equals 15 residues. V lost 7 bases to trimming and J lost 7 bases; unmatched junction nucleotides: 11. The CDR3 nucleotides are TGTGCCAGTACTACAGGGGGCATACGGCTACAGCCCCAGCATTTT. This codes for CASTTGGIRLQPQHF.

The gene calls are TRBV2 and TRBJ1-5; D uncertain. Germline CDR1 SNHLY, CDR2 FYNNEI. Trimming cost V 2 bases and J 0 bases, with 8 bases left between them. The CDR3 covers 15 residues. CDR3 sequence: CASSEWRVSNQPQHF. Written as DNA, the CDR3 is TGTGCCAGCAGTGAATGGAGGGTTAGCAATCAGCCCCAGCATTTT. The whole variable domain, filled in from reference TRBV2 and TRBJ1-5, reads EPEVTQTPSHQVTQMGQEVILRCVPISNHLYFYWYRQILGQKVEFLVSFYNNEISEKSEIFDDQFSVERPDGSNFTLKIRSTKLEDSAMYFCASSEWRVSNQPQHFGDGTRLSIL.

The chain has TRBV30 and TRBJ1-3, with TRBD1 matching over 9 bases. The CDR3 contains 16 residues. Trimming took 0 bases from V and 0 from J; bases not matched to a gene: 3. Germline V lookup: CDR1 GTSNPN, CDR2 SVGIG (reference sequence). CDR3 residues: CAWSVQGAVSGNTIYF. The CDR3 DNA is TGTGCCTGGAGTGTACAGGGGGCTGTCTCTGGAAACACCATATATTTT.

J is TRBJ1-1 and V is TRBV6-5; no clear D gene. The germline CDR1 and CDR2 sequences are MNHEY and SVGAGI. This CDR3 is built from 12 residues. V was trimmed by 2 bases and J by 4 bases, leaving 5 bases between them. CDR3 DNA sequence: TGTGCCAGCAGTTACGGGAGCACTGAAGCTTTCTTT. Protein: CASSYGSTEAFF.

The CDR3 here is CASSLGGSGSENTGELFF. CDR3 DNA: TGTGCCAGCAGCTTAGGGGGTAGCGGGAGTGAGAACACCGGGGAGCTGTTTTTT. V is TRBV7-9 and J is TRBJ2-2; 9 bases match TRBD2. CDR1 is SEHNR and CDR2 is FQNEAQ in the germline V gene (reference sequence). V was pared by 1 base and J by 1 base, with 7 bases of the junction left unmatched. This CDR3 contains 18 residues.

In its sample, this clone was seen a few times. The chain has TRBV9 and TRBJ2-2; D gene ambiguous. Germline assignment: CDR1 SGDLS and CDR2 YYNGEE. The CDR3 contains 15 residues. Trimming took 0 bases from V and 4 from J, leaving 10 bases between them. The CDR3 nucleotides are TGTGCCAGCAGCGTAGACGCGCTGAGCACCGGGGAGCTGTTTTTT. It translates to CASSVDALSTGELFF.

The chain carries TRBV2 and TRBJ2-1; 10 positions match TRBD2. The CDR3 is 16 amino acids. Germline V gene sequence: CDR1 SNHLY, CDR2 FYNNEI. Germline trimming cut 7 bases from V and 4 bases from J; bases unmatched to any gene: 10. CDR3 DNA sequence: TGTGCCAGCAAGTCCCCCCGGACTAGCGGATACAATGAGCAGTTCTTC. Translating it yields CASKSPRTSGYNEQFF.

A word on this clone: A junction boundary mismatches the germline segment, possibly from a read error. This chain uses TRBV6-5 with TRBJ2-3, with TRBD2 identical over 10 bases. From germline, CDR1 is MNHEY and CDR2 SVGAGI. This CDR3 spans 15 amino acids. The CDR3: CASRYWLAGADTQYF. DNA of the CDR3: TGTGCCAGCAGATACTGGCTAGCGGGAGCAGATACGCAGTATTTT.

Only one count was recorded for this clone. The J gene is TRBJ1-5, the V gene TRBV28; 9 nucleotides match TRBD1. The CDR3 is 13 residues long. The trim removed 6 bases at V and 4 bases at J, leaving 1 base unmatched. Looked up from germline, CDR1 is MDHEN and CDR2 is SYDVKM. CDR3 region: CASRGTGNQPQHF. CDR3 DNA sequence: TGTGCCAGCAGAGGGACAGGGAATCAGCCCCAGCATTTT.

The chain is built from TRBV10-3 and TRBJ2-7; TRBD2 agrees at 8 bases. The V and J ends lost 4 bases and 6 bases, in that order; junction bases with no gene match: 8. Germline CDR1 ENHRY, CDR2 SYGVKD. This CDR3 region has 14 residues. The CDR3 DNA sequence: TGTGCCATCAGTGGAGTAGCGGCGGGGGGCGAGCAGTACTTC. Translated, it gives CAISGVAAGGEQYF.

V gene TRBV28 combines with J gene TRBJ1-6; 10 bases align to TRBD1. Germline assignment: CDR1 MDHEN and CDR2 SYDVKM. V dropped 6 bases and J dropped 11; count of bases not matched to a gene: 7. The CDR3 covers 14 residues. CDR3 region: CASSSRDRGPPLHF. The CDR3 nucleotides read TGTGCCAGCAGCTCCCGGGACAGGGGTCCACCCCTCCACTTT.

The chain is built from TRBV19 and TRBJ2-3, with a possible D match to TRBD1 (6 bases). Germline CDR1 is LNHDA and CDR2 is SQIVND (reference sequence). V shed 3 bases and J shed 3 bases, with 10 bases lying between them. The CDR3 has 14 residues. The CDR3 DNA reads TGTGCCAGTAGTATCAGGGGTAGGACAGATACGCAGTATTTT. It is translated as CASSIRGRTDTQYF.

This chain uses TRBV7-2 with TRBJ2-1; 7 bases agree with TRBD1. V lost 1 base and J lost 4; bases outside the gene matches: 7. The CDR3 has 16 amino acids. Germline V gene data show CDR1 as SGHTA and CDR2 as FQGNSA. CDR3 DNA sequence: TGTGCCAGCAGCTTAGGGCCGGGACAGCTTTACAATGAGCAGTTCTTC. Translated: CASSLGPGQLYNEQFF.

This chain joins TRBV2 and TRBJ1-4; perhaps TRBD1 as D (5 bases). V shed 1 base and J shed 0 bases, with 21 bases lying between them. CDR1 is SNHLY and CDR2 is FYNNEI in the germline V gene. This CDR3 has 20 amino acids. The CDR3 coding sequence is TGTGCCAGCAGTGAAGTGTGGCAGGGAGGAATGCAGACAACTAATGAAAAACTGTTTTTT. Its protein is CASSEVWQGGMQTTNEKLFF.